This T cell receptor beta chain was captured by sequencing in a study of metastatic and nonmetastatic thyroid tumors. Study details: A comparison of repertoires was made across blood and tumor or nodule tissue from malignant and benign thyroid patients. Study conclusions and caveats: When malignant thyroid tumors were compared with benign nodules, TCR beta diversity was reportedly significantly higher in the malignant tumors. This held in both blood and tumor samples.

Not a single patient had been given any form of treatment at any point before undergoing thyroid surgery. This clone is judged medium-sized. Its antigen is undetermined. Under the authors' procedure: Differences in CDR3 between clinicopathological groups were drawn on to build a classifier intended to discriminate distant-metastatic papillary thyroid cancer patients. TCRdb reprocessed the PCR reads via MiXCR. Clone size and V and J calls follow TCRdb, not the original study. The sample contains over 50,000 clones, 25% to 30% of which appear only once. The sample taken for sequencing was blood. This clonotype was obtained from a female donor with papillary thyroid cancer or a benign thyroid nodule (not recorded which). Some clones in this sample may be carry-over from other donors' samples.

DNA of the CDR3: TGTGCCAGCAGTTTAGGGGCCAGAGATACGCAGTATTTT. It is translated as CASSLGARDTQYF. The chain couples TRBV27 to TRBJ2-3; TRBD1 is a possible D gene (5 bases). This CDR3 spans 13 amino acids. Germline CDR1 is MNHEY and CDR2 is SMNVEV (reference sequence). The germline V and J ends were trimmed by 2 bases and 5 bases, with 8 bases remaining between them.